The sequence of this T cell receptor beta chain was determined in a study of T cells in Graves' hyperthyroidism and ophthalmopathy. Regarding the study as a whole: The model identified upcoming ophthalmopathy a median around 6 months ahead of onset.

From RNA transcripts, TCR beta CDR3 regions were amplified. The HTBI set primed first-round TCR CDR3 RT-PCR. Via MiXCR, TCRdb re-called the multiplex PCR reads, giving one row per CDR3 protein. Of some 400,000 distinct CDR3 sequences listed, 13% are singletons. Notes on this clonotype: Its antigen is currently unknown.

This receptor was taken from a man between 25 and 39 years old with Graves' hyperthyroidism that later progressed to Graves' ophthalmopathy. The specimen sequenced was blood.

The CDR3 sequence is CSARDGYSPLHF. The CDR3 bases are TGCAGTGCTAGAGATGGATATTCACCCCTCCACTTT. The J gene is TRBJ1-6, the V gene TRBV20-1; D is unclear. V dropped 0 bases and J dropped 8 bases, with 5 bases sitting between them. CDR1 DFQATT and CDR2 SNEGSKA come from the germline V gene (reference sequence). This CDR3 comprises 12 residues.